This entry lists 5 T cell receptor beta chains sequenced from one sample in a study of CD8 T cells in ankylosing spondylitis. Overall study results and limits: A TCR beta motif made of about 8 highly homologous variants seemed typical of ankylosing spondylitis blood.

Via MiXCR, TCRdb re-called the 5' RACE reads, giving one row per CDR3 protein. Of fewer than 500,000 distinct CDR3 sequences in the sample, approximately 20% were seen once. Their specific antigens are unknown. The sample was blood, either unsorted or a sorted T cell fraction (not recorded which). All receptors derive from a male donor with ankylosing spondylitis.

The rearrangement joins TRBV18 to TRBJ1-4; maybe TRBD1 (6 bases). Germline CDR1 reads KGHSH; CDR2 reads LQKENI. This CDR3 has 16 residues. V lost 4 bases to trimming and J lost 4 bases, with 16 bases between them. For the CDR3, the DNA is TGTGCCAGCTCACGGTTTCGACAGGACCTTAATGAAAAACTGTTTTTT. Encoded protein: CASSRFRQDLNEKLFF. The full variable domain, in which reference TRBV18 and TRBJ1-4 provide the parts outside the CDR3, is NAGVMQNPRHLVRRRGQEARLRCSPMKGHSHVYWYRQLPEEGLKFMVYLQKENIIDESGMPKERFSAEFPKEGPSILRIQQVVRGDSAAYFCASSRFRQDLNEKLFFGSGTQLSVL.

The chain joins TRBV6-6 to TRBJ2-5; the D is unclear. Trimming took 0 bases from V and 2 from J, leaving 4 bases between them. The CDR3 is made up of 13 amino acids. The germline gives CDR1 MNHNY, CDR2 SVGAGI (reference sequence). The CDR3 protein is CASSYSKQETQYF. The CDR3 DNA is TGTGCCAGCAGTTACTCCAAACAAGAGACCCAGTACTTC.

CDR3: CASSPRTSVKDEQYF. The CDR3 coding sequence is TGTGCCAGCAGCCCCCGGACTAGCGTTAAGGACGAGCAGTACTTC. The genes are TRBV9 and TRBJ2-7; 9 bases map to TRBD2. The germline V gene has CDR1 SGDLS and CDR2 YYNGEE. CDR3 length: 15 residues. The trim removed 4 bases at V and 5 bases at J, leaving 10 bases unmatched.

This clonotype has ten or more counts. The rearrangement uses TRBV5-1 and TRBJ2-2; possibly TRBD1 or TRBD2 for D (6 bases each). The V gene's germline CDR1 is SGHRS and CDR2 YFSETQ. This CDR3 comprises 14 residues. V lost 10 bases and J lost 0, with 13 bases in between. The CDR3 protein is CASRGGSNTGELFF. The CDR3 region has the DNA TGCGCCTCCCGAGGGGGGTCGAACACCGGGGAGCTGTTTTTT.

The chain carries TRBV11-2 and TRBJ2-2, with TRBD2 matching over 14 bases. The germline V gene encodes CDR1 SGHAT and CDR2 FQNNGV. With V trimmed by 5 bases and J by 4 bases, 9 bases remained unmatched. This CDR3 is built from 18 residues. CDR3 in amino acids: CASSQTTGLAGGTGELFF. CDR3 in DNA: TGTGCCAGCAGCCAAACGACAGGACTAGCGGGAGGCACCGGGGAGCTGTTTTTT.